These 10 T cell receptor beta chains came from one sample sequenced in a study of T cell changes during pregnancy in multiple sclerosis. Sequencing was performed with immunoSEQ multiplex PCR; in TCRdb, only in-frame clones are kept and a portion is missing. The table includes about 120,000 clones, 80% to 95% detected once. The sample here was peripheral blood, taken before pregnancy. All receptors derive from a female donor with multiple sclerosis, enrolled in a pregnancy study.

This clone has only a few counts. The chain has TRBV6-1 and TRBJ1-2; a possible D gene is TRBD1 (6 bases). From germline, CDR1 is MNHNS and CDR2 SASEGT. This CDR3 has 13 residues. The V and J ends lost 8 bases and 14 bases respectively, with 24 bases between them. The CDR3 loop reads CASYTGMQRARTF. In DNA, the CDR3 is TGTGCCAGCTATACAGGGATGCAGAGGGCTAGGACCTTC.

A single count supports this clone. The rearrangement links TRBV13 to TRBJ2-3, with 14 bases that match TRBD2. Germline loops: CDR1 PRHDT, CDR2 FYEKMQ (reference sequence). V shed 4 bases, J shed 1 base, and the junction held 7 bases outside the gene matches. There are 18 residues in the CDR3. This chain's CDR3 is CASSSGLAGGSGTDTQYF. The CDR3, as DNA: TGTGCCAGCAGCTCAGGACTAGCGGGGGGCTCAGGCACAGATACGCAGTATTTT.

V and J are TRBV27 and TRBJ1-2, with 9 nucleotides matching TRBD1. Losses at the gene ends were 6 bases for V and 2 bases for J; bases not matched to a gene: 7. The CDR3 length is 15 residues. Germline V gives CDR1 MNHEY, CDR2 SMNVEV (reference sequence). The CDR3 loop is CASRPQGAPNYGYTF. For the CDR3, the DNA is TGTGCCAGCAGACCACAGGGGGCCCCCAACTATGGCTACACCTTC.

This clone was observed a single time. The CDR3 region is CASSQEVPSAGGYTF. In DNA, the CDR3 is TGTGCCAGCAGCCAGGAAGTTCCCTCAGCGGGCGGCTACACCTTC. The chain has TRBV5-4 and TRBJ1-2; D not certain. The CDR3 contains 15 residues. V lost 4 bases to trimming and J lost 8 bases, with 21 bases between them. The germline V gene encodes CDR1 SGHNT and CDR2 YYREEE (reference sequence).

The J gene is TRBJ1-5, the V gene TRBV19; 7 positions match TRBD1. CDR3 size: 15 residues. Germline V gives CDR1 LNHDA, CDR2 SQIVND (reference sequence). V was pared by 5 bases and J by 4 bases, with 8 bases of the junction left unmatched. CDR3 sequence (DNA): TGTGCCAGTAGTGTTAACCGGGACAGAAATCAGCCCCAGCATTTT. Amino acid sequence: CASSVNRDRNQPQHF.

The chain joins TRBV7-2 to TRBJ1-5, with no clear D. The ends were cut back, 1 base at V and 1 base at J, with 5 bases in the middle. Per the germline V gene, CDR1 is SGHTA and CDR2 is FQGNSA. This CDR3 region has 14 residues. The CDR3 is CASSLVVSNQPQHF. DNA for the CDR3: TGTGCCAGCAGCTTAGTTGTAAGCAATCAGCCCCAGCATTTT.

The V and J genes are TRBV6-6 and TRBJ1-3, with D possibly TRBD1 on 6 matching bases. The CDR3 is 15 amino acids. Per the germline V gene, CDR1 is MNHNY and CDR2 is SVGAGI (reference sequence). V dropped 6 bases and J dropped 0 bases, with 12 bases sitting between them. The CDR3 sequence: CASRATGSSGNTIYF. Written as DNA, the CDR3 is TGTGCCAGCAGGGCTACAGGGTCCTCTGGAAACACCATATATTTT.

The chain recombines TRBV5-5 with TRBJ1-2; no clear D gene. This CDR3 is 13 amino acids long. Trimming took off 3 bases at V and 0 bases at J, with 6 bases between the two ends. Germline CDR1 is SGHKS and CDR2 is YYEKEE (reference sequence). The DNA for the CDR3 is TGTGCCAGCAGCTCGTCAGCTAACTATGGCTACACCTTC. Protein sequence: CASSSSANYGYTF. Full variable domain (outside the CDR3, taken from reference TRBV5-5 and TRBJ1-2): DAGVTQSPTHLIKTRGQQVTLRCSPISGHKSVSWYQQVLGQGPQFIFQYYEKEERGRGNFPDRFSARQFPNYSSELNVNALLLGDSALYLCASSSSANYGYTFGSGTRLTVV.

This clone was observed once. The rearrangement links TRBV27 to TRBJ1-2, with 7 positions matching TRBD1. CDR3 length: 15 residues. With 6 bases clipped from V and 0 bases from J, the junction kept 7 bases outside the gene matches. Germline assignment: CDR1 MNHEY and CDR2 SMNVEV (reference sequence). The CDR3 DNA is TGTGCCAGCAGGGTGGGACAGACCGCTAACTATGGCTACACCTTC. Amino acid sequence: CASRVGQTANYGYTF.

V gene TRBV18 combines with J gene TRBJ1-4, with 7 nucleotides matching TRBD1. The V gene end was trimmed by 6 bases and the J gene end by 0 bases; junction bases not matched to a gene: 4. This CDR3 contains 15 residues. Per the germline V gene, CDR1 is KGHSH and CDR2 is LQKENI. The CDR3 region has the DNA TGTGCCAGCTCGTTCGACAGGGCAACTAATGAAAAACTGTTTTTT. Translated: CASSFDRATNEKLFF.